Shown below are 3 T cell receptor beta chains from a single sample sequenced in a study of blood T cell repertoires in COVID-19. Using immunoSEQ multiplex PCR, the repertoire was profiled, and TCRdb retains in-frame clones only, with some absent. The table has tens of thousands of clones, 86% seen once; the top ten hold around a sixth. The sample comprised peripheral blood. The receptors shown here come from an elderly man in a cohort sampled during active COVID-19.

This chain links TRBV5-5 with TRBJ2-7; D is possibly TRBD1 (5 bases). The CDR3 length is 15 residues. V lost 4 bases and J 0 bases, leaving 14 bases between the germline ends. CDR1 and CDR2 (germline): SGHKS, YYEKEE (reference sequence). For the CDR3, the DNA is TGTGCCAGCAGCAAGGGGCCGGTAAGCTCCTACGAGCAGTACGTC. Translating gives CASSKGPVSSYEQYV.

In its sample, this clone was seen once. This sequence joins TRBV9 and TRBJ1-1; D is perhaps TRBD1 (6 bases). Germline CDR1 reads SGDLS; CDR2 reads YYNGEE. The ends were cut back, 0 bases at V and 0 bases at J, with 12 bases in the middle. This CDR3 has 16 amino acids. Here the CDR3 reads CASSVGGGPLNTEAFF. The CDR3, as DNA: TGTGCCAGCAGCGTAGGTGGGGGCCCTTTGAACACTGAAGCTTTCTTT.

The J gene is TRBJ2-2, the V gene TRBV5-6; D is unresolved. The CDR3 sequence is 16 residues long. Deletions cut 0 bases from V and 5 bases from J, with 14 bases between. Germline CDR1 reads SGHDT; CDR2 reads YYEEEE. CDR3 DNA sequence: TGTGCCAGCAGCTTGGGGAGAGGTATCCCAACCGGGGAGCTGTTTTTT. Translated, it gives CASSLGRGIPTGELFF. The complete variable domain, with remaining parts taken from reference TRBV5-6 and TRBJ2-2, reads DAGVTQSPTHLIKTRGQQVTLRCSPKSGHDTVSWYQQALGQGPQFIFQYYEEEERQRGNFPDRFSGHQFPNYSSELNVNALLLGDSALYLCASSLGRGIPTGELFFGEGSRLTVL.